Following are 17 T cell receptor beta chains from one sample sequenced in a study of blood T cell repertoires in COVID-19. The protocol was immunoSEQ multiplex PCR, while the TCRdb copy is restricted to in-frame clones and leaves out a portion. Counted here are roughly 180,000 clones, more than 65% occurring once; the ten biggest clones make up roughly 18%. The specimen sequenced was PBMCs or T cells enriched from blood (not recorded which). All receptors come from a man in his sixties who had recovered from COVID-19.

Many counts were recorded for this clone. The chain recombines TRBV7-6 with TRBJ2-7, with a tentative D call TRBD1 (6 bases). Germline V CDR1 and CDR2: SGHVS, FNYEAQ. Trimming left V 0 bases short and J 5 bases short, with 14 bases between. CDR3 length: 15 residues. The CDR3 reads CASSLAPTGSHEQYF. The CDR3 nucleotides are TGTGCCAGCAGCTTAGCGCCGACAGGATCCCACGAGCAGTACTTC.

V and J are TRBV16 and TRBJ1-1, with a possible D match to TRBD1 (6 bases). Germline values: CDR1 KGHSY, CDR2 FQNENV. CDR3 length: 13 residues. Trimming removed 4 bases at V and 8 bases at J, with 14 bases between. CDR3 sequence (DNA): TGTGCCAGCAGCCCCGGGACAAAAACAGAAGCTTTCTTT. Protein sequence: CASSPGTKTEAFF.

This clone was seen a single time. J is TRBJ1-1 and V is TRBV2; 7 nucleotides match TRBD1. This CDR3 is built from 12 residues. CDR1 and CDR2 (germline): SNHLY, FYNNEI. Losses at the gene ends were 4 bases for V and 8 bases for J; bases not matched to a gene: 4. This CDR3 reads CASSATGTEAFF. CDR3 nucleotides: TGTGCCAGCAGTGCGACAGGGACCGAAGCTTTCTTT.

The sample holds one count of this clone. In nucleotides, the CDR3 is TGTGCCAGCAGCTTACGACAGTCCAATCAGCCCCAGCATTTT. Translating gives CASSLRQSNQPQHF. The chain links TRBV7-8 to TRBJ1-5, with a possible D match to TRBD1 (5 bases). This CDR3 region has 14 residues. Germline-derived CDR1 and CDR2 are SGHVS and FQNEAQ. V was shortened by 2 bases and J by 3 bases, with 8 bases between the two germline ends.

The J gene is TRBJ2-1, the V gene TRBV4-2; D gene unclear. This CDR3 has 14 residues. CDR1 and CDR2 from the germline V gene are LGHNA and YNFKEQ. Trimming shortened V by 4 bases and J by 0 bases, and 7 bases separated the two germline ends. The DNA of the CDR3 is TGTGCCAGCAGCCCTTTTAGCTCCTACAATGAGCAGTTCTTC. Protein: CASSPFSSYNEQFF.

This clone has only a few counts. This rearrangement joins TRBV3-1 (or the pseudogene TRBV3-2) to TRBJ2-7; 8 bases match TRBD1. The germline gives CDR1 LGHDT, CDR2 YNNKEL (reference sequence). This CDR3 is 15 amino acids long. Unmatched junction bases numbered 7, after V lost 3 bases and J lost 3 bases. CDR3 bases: TGTGCCAGCAGCCACAATGGACAGGGCGACTACGAGCAGTACTTC. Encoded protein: CASSHNGQGDYEQYF.

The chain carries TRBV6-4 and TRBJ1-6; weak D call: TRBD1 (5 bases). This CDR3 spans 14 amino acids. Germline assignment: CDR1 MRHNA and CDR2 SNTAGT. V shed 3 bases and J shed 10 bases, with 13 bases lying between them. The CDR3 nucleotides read TGTGCCAGCAGTGAGGGCCCTTGGGGCTCACCCCTCCACTTT. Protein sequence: CASSEGPWGSPLHF.

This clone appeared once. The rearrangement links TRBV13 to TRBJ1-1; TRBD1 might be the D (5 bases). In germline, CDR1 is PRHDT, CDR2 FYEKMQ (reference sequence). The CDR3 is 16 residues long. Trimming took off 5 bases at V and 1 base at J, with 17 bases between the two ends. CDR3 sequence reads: CASSVRGSGKNTEAFF. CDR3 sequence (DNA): TGTGCCAGCAGCGTGCGGGGGTCCGGAAAGAACACTGAAGCTTTCTTT.

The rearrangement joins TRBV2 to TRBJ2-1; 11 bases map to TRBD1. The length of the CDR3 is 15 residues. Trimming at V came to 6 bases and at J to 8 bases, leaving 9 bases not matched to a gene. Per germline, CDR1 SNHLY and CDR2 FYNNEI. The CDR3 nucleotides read TGTGCCAGCAGCGCAGGACAGGGGGCGAATGATGAGCAGTTCTTC. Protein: CASSAGQGANDEQFF.

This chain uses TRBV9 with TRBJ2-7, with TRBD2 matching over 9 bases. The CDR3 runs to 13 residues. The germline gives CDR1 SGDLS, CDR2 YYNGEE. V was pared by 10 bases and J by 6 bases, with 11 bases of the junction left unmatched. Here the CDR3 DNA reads TGTGCCGCCGGCGGGAGGGTGGTGGGCGAGCAGTACTTC. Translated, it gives CAAGGRVVGEQYF.

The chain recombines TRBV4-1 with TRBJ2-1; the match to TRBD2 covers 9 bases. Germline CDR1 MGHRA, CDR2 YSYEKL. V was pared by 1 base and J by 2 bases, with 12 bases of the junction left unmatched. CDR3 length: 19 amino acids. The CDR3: CASSQGWGAGGPPYNEQFF. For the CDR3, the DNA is TGCGCCAGCAGCCAAGGTTGGGGGGCGGGAGGGCCCCCCTACAATGAGCAGTTCTTC.

The chain's CDR3 is CASSRPGGRGYTF. Here the CDR3 DNA reads TGTGCCAGCAGTCGGCCCGGGGGAAGGGGCTACACCTTC. The chain combines TRBV28 with TRBJ1-2; the D gene is possibly TRBD1 (5 bases). Germline V gives CDR1 MDHEN, CDR2 SYDVKM. The germline V and J ends were trimmed by 5 bases and 8 bases, with 15 bases remaining between them. CDR3 length: 13 residues.

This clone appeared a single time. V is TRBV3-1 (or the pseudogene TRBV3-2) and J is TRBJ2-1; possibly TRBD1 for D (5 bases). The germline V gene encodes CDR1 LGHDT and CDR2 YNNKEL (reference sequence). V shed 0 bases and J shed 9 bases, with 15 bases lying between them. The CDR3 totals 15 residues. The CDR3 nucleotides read TGTGCCAGCAGCCAAGAGTTAGGGGCGCAGGGTGAGCAGTTCTTC. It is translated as CASSQELGAQGEQFF.

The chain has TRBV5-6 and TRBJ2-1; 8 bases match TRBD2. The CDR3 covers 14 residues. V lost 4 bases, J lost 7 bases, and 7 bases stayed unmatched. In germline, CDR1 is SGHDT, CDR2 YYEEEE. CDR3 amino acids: CASSRRGGRNEQFF. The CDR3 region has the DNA TGTGCCAGCAGCCGCCGCGGGGGGAGGAATGAGCAGTTCTTC.

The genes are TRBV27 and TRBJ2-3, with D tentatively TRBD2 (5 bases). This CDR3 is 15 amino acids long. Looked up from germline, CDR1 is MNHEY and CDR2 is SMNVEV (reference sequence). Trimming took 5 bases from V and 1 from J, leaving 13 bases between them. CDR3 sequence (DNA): TGTGCCAGCAGTCTTGGGGAGCCCCGCACAGATACGCAGTATTTT. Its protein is CASSLGEPRTDTQYF.

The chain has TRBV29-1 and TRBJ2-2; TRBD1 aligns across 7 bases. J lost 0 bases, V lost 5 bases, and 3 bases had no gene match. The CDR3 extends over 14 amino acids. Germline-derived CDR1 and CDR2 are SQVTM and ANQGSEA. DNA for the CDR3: TGCAGCGTTAGTGGACAGGCGAACACCGGGGAGCTGTTTTTT. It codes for CSVSGQANTGELFF.

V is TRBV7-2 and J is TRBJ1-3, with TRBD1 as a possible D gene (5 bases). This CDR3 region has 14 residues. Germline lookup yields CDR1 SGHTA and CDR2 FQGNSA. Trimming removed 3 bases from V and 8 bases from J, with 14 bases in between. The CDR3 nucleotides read TGTGCCAGCAGCTTCTTGGACACTCGGTACACCATATATTTT. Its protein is CASSFLDTRYTIYF. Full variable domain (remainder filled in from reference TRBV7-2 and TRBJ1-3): GAGVSQSPSNKVTEKGKDVELRCDPISGHTALYWYRQSLGQGLEFLIYFQGNSAPDKSGLPSDRFSAERTGGSVSTLTIQRTQQEDSAVYLCASSFLDTRYTIYFGEGSWLTVV.